This is a list of T cell receptor beta chains from one sample in a study of shared clonotypes between healthy human individuals. Assay used: immunoSEQ multiplex PCR; TCRdb lists only in-frame clones, some missing. This table has 850,000 to 1,200,000 clones, 65% to 75% appearing once. Sequencing used memory CD4+ T cells sorted from blood. These receptors were obtained from a man aged 18 to 29 in good health. Each CDR3 is given without its conserved first and last residue. Not all rows give a size; the values are once, few, many and, for expanded clones, a class.

j_gene | abundance | v_gene | CDR3aa
TRBJ2-3 | - | TRBV10-1 | ASSDYRGGNTDTQY
TRBJ2-7 | - | TRBV29-1 | SVDGEPGQRSYEQY
TRBJ1-5 | few | TRBV30 | AWTGALGNQPQH
TRBJ2-1 | - | TRBV5-4 | ASSPDPTAEQF
TRBJ2-7 | - | TRBV7-2 | ASSPDSLGLYEQY
TRBJ1-4 | few | TRBV28 | ASSLIKSGKLF
TRBJ2-1 | - | TRBV2 | ASSALAGPGEQF
TRBJ2-3 | - | TRBV30 | AWSVGLTSGSTDTQY
TRBJ1-2 | - | TRBV7-2 | ASSLETGPYGYT
TRBJ2-5 | - | TRBV10-2 | ASSEVAGAGETQY
TRBJ2-7 | - | TRBV5-6 | ASSFISGGDYEQY
TRBJ1-2 | - | TRBV7-9 | ASSLSLGGQSYGYT
TRBJ2-1 | - | TRBV11-3 | ASSLDRGYNEQF
TRBJ2-5 | - | TRBV7-2 | ASSLSFTGGQETQY
TRBJ2-7 | - | TRBV10-3 | ASSEASGRGEQY
TRBJ1-2 | - | TRBV4-3 | ASSQTTGLNYGYT
TRBJ2-7 | - | TRBV6-1 | ASSEGGLAPYEQY
TRBJ2-7 | - | TRBV27 | ASQGAGGQWEQY
TRBJ1-1 | - | TRBV14 | ASSQARAVQAF
TRBJ2-1 | - | TRBV5-1 | ASSWGQGAGEQF
TRBJ1-6 | - | TRBV11-2 | ASSPGLVSPLH
TRBJ1-2 | - | TRBV18 | ASSPLNYGYT
TRBJ1-3 | - | TRBV19 | ASSMSRGTGNTIY
TRBJ2-1 | - | TRBV2 | ASSAGTGAGRQF
TRBJ2-5 | - | TRBV18 | ASAAGVGAEETQY
TRBJ2-6 | - | TRBV7-9 | ASSLVGGRPSGANVLT
TRBJ1-1 | - | TRBV6-6 | ASSYPGGTEAF
TRBJ1-2 | - | TRBV28 | ASSSPGRPGYT
TRBJ2-2 | - | TRBV4-3 | ASSQDWGELF
TRBJ2-7 | - | TRBV4-3 | ASSQVAGAPYEQY
TRBJ1-2 | - | TRBV7-2 | ASSRGTGLNYGYT
TRBJ1-5 | - | TRBV28 | ASSKPGASHGGPQH
TRBJ1-6 | - | TRBV2 | ASSADSANSPLH